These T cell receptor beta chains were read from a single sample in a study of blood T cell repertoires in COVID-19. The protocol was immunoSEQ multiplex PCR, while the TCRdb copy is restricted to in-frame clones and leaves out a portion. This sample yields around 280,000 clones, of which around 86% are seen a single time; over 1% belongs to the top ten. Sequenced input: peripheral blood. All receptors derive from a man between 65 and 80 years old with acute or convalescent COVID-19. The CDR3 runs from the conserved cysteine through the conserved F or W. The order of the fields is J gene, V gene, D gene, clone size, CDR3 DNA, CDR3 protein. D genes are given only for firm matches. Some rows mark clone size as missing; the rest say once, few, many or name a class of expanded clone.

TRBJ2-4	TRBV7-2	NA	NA	TGTGCCAGCAGCCAAGAGGGGGGGCGCGAAAACATTCAGTACTTC	CASSQEGGRENIQYF
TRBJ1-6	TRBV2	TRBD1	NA	TGTGCCAGCAGGGAACTGCAAGGGACAGCGGCTCTCCACTTT	CASRELQGTAALHF
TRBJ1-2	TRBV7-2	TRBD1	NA	TGTGCCAGCAGCTTGGGACAGCGAGAGGTTGGCTACACCTTC	CASSLGQREVGYTF
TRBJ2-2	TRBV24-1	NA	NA	TGTGCCACCAGTGATAAGGGGACATTAGCCGGGGAGCTGTTTTTT	CATSDKGTLAGELFF
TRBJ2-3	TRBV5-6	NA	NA	TGTGCCAGCAATGGTTACAGGCACCAAAACACAGATACGCAGTATTTT	CASNGYRHQNTDTQYF
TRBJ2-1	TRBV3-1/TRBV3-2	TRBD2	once	TGTGCCAGCAGCCCATCCGGGACTAGCTCCTACAATGAGCAGTTCTTC	CASSPSGTSSYNEQFF
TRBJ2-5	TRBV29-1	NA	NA	TGCAGCGTTGAACGCGCGGGGGAGACCCAGTACTTC	CSVERAGETQYF
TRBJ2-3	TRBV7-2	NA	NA	TGTGCCAGCAGCTTAGACGGGGATACGCAGTATTTT	CASSLDGDTQYF
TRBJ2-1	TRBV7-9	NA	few	TGTGCCAGCAGGCATCTAGGGGAACTCTACAATGAGCAGTTCTTC	CASRHLGELYNEQFF
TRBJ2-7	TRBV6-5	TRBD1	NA	TGTGCCAGCAGACCCAGACAGGGCGGCGGATACGAGCAGTACTTC	CASRPRQGGGYEQYF
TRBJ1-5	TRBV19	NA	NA	TGTGCCAGTAGGATAAGGGCGGGGGCAGGTCAGCCCCAGCATTTT	CASRIRAGAGQPQHF